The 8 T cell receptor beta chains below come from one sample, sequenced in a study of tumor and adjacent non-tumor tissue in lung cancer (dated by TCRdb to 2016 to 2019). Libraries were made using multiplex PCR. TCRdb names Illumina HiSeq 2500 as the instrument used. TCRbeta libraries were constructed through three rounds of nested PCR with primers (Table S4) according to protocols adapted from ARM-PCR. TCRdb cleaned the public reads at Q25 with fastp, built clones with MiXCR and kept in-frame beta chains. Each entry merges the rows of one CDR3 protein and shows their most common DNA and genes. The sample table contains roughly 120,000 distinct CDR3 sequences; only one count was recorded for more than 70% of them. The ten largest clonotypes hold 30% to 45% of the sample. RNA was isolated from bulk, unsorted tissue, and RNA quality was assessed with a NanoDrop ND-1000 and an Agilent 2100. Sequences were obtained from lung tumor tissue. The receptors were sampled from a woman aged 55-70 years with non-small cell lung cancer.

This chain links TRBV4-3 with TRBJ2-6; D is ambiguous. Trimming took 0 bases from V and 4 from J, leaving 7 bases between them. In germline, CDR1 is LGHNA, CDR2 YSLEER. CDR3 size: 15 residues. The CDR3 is CASSQDSAGANVLTF. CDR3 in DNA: TGCGCCAGCAGCCAAGATAGTGCGGGGGCCAACGTCCTGACTTTC.

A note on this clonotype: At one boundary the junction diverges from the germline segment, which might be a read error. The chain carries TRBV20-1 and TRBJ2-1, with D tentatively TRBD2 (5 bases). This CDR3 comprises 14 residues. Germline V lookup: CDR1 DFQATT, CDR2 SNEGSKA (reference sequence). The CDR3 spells CSAKEYLDYDEQFF. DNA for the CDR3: TGCAGTGCTAAGGAATATCTAGACTACGATGAGCAGTTCTTC.

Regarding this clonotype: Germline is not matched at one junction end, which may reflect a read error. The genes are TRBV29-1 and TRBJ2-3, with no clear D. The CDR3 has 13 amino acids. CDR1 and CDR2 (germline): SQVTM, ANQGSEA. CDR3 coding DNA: TGCAGCATTGAGAGTCGCAAGGAAAATGGGCAGTATTTT. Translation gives CSIESRKENGQYF.

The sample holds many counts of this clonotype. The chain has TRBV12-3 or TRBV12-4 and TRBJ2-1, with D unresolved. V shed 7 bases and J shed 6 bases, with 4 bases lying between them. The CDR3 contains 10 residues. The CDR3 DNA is TGTGCCAGCATGGTCAATGAGCAGTTCTTC. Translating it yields CASMVNEQFF.

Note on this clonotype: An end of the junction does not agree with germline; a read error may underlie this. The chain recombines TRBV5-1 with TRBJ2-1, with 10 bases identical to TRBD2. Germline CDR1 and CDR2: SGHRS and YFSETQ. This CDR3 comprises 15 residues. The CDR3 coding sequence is TGCGCCAGCAACTTGAGGACTAGCGGTTACAATGAGCAGCTCTTC. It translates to CASNLRTSGYNEQLF.

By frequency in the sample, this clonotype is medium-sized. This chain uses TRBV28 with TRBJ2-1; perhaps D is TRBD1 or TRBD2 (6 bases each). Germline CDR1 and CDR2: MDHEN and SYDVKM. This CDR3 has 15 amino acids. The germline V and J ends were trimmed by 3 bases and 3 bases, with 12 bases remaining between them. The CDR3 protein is CASSLGGFNYNEQFF. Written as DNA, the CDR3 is TGTGCCAGCAGTTTGGGGGGCTTTAACTACAATGAGCAGTTCTTC. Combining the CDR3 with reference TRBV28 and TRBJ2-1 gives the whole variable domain DVKVTQSSRYLVKRTGEKVFLECVQDMDHENMFWYRQDPGLGLRLIYFSYDVKMKEKGDIPEGYSVSREKKERFSLILESASTNQTSMYLCASSLGGFNYNEQFFGPGTRLTVL.

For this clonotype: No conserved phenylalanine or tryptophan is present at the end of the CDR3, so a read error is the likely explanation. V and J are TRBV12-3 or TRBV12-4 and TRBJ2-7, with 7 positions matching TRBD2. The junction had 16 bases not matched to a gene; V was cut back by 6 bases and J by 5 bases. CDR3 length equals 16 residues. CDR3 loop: CASSSSGGLVRHEQYL. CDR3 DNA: TGTGCCAGCAGCTCCTCAGGCGGACTAGTGCGACACGAGCAGTACTTA.

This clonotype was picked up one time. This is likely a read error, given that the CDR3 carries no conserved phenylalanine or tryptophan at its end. The CDR3 is CASSLGGGGVGQESQYI. Written as DNA, the CDR3 is TGTGCCAGCAGCTTGGGGGGAGGGGGAGTGGGCCAAGAGAGCCAGTACATC. The chain employs TRBV5-4 and TRBJ2-5; perhaps TRBD2 as D (7 bases). The CDR3 runs to 17 residues. The germline V gene has CDR1 SGHNT and CDR2 YYREEE (reference sequence).